This record looks at one TCR beta chain sequence and its context. Authors' analysis steps: How many nucleated cells were present was estimated from reference gene primer amplification. Assay used: immunoSEQ multiplex PCR; TCRdb lists only in-frame clones, some missing. The V and J calls and the clone size are those of that table, but D and trimming were determined from the DNA. The repertoire holds fewer than 200,000 clones, with more than 85% as singletons. This specimen comes from a study of blood T cell repertoires in COVID-19. Adults between roughly 18 and 90 years of age took part from under 25 US areas. Allocation to cohorts depended on clinical history reported by the participants. CDR1 and CDR2 (germline): MNHEY, SVGAGI. The CDR3 is made up of 15 amino acids. V gave up 0 bases and J gave up 6 bases; unmatched junction bases: 8.

The rearrangement uses TRBV6-5 and TRBJ2-7, with TRBD1 matching 7 bases. The receptor was derived from a woman between 35 and 50 years old in a cohort exposed to, infected with or recovered from COVID-19 (not recorded which). The sample comprised PBMCs or T cells enriched from blood (not recorded which). The CDR3 sequence is CASSYSTGRFFEQYF. The CDR3 nucleotides read TGTGCCAGCAGTTACTCGACAGGGCGTTTTTTCGAGCAGTACTTC.